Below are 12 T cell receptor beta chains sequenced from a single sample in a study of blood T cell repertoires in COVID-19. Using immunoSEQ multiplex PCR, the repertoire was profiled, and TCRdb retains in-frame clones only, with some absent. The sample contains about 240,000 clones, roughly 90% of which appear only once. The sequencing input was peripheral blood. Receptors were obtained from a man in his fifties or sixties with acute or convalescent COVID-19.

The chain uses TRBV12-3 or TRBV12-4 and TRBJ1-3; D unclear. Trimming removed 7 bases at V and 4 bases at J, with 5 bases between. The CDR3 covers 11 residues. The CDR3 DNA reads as TGTGCCAGCATGGCAGGAAACACCATATATTTT. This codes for CASMAGNTIYF.

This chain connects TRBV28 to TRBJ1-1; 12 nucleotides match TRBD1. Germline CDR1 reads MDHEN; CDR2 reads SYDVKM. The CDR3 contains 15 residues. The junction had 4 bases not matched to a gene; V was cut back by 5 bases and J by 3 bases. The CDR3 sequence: CASSPRDRGHTEAFF. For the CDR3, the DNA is TGTGCCAGCAGTCCCCGGGACAGGGGGCACACTGAAGCTTTCTTT.

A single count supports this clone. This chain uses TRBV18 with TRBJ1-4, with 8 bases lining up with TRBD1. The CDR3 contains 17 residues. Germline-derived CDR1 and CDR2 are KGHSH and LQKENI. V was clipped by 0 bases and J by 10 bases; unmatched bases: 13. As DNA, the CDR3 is TGTGCCAGCTCACCACCGGTGTCAGGCAGGGGGCAAGTAAAACTGTTTTTT. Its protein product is CASSPPVSGRGQVKLFF.

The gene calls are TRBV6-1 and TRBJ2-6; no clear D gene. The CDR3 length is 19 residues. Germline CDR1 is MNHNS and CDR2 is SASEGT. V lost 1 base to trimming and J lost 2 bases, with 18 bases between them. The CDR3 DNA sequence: TGTGCCAGCAGTGAAGTTGGTGCGGTAGGTGGCACTGGGGCCAACGTCCTGACTTTC. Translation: CASSEVGAVGGTGANVLTF.

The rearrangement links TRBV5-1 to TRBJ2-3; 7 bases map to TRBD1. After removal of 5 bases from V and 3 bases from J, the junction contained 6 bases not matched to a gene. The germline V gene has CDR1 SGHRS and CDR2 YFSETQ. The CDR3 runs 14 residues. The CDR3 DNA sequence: TGCGCCAGCAGGCAGGGGGTGTCGACAGATACGCAGTATTTT. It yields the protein CASRQGVSTDTQYF. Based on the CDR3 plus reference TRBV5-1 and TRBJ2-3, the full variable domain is KAGVTQTPRYLIKTRGQQVTLSCSPISGHRSVSWYQQTPGQGLQFLFEYFSETQRNKGNFPGRFSGRQFSNSRSEMNVSTLELGDSALYLCASRQGVSTDTQYFGPGTRLTVL.

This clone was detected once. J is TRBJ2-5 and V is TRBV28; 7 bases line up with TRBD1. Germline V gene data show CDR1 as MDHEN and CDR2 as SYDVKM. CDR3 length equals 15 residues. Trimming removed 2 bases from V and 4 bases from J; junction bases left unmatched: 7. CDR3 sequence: CASSLLRDRGETQYF. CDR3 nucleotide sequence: TGTGCCAGCAGTTTACTCCGGGACAGAGGAGAGACCCAGTACTTC.

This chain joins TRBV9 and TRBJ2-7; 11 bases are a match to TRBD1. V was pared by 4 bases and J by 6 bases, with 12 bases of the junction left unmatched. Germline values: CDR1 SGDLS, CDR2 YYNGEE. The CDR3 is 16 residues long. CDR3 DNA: TGTGCCAGCAGCTCCCGGGACAGGGGGGATTACGGCGAGCAGTACTTC. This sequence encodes CASSSRDRGDYGEQYF.

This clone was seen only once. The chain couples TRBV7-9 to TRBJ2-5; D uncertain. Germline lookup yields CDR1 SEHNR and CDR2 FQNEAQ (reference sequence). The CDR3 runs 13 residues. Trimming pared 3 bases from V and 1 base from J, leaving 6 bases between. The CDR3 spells CASSFTAQETQYF. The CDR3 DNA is TGTGCCAGCAGCTTTACTGCCCAAGAGACCCAGTACTTC.

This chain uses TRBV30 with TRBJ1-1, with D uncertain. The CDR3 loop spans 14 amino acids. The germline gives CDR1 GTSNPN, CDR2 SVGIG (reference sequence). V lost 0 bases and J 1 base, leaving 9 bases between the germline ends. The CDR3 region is CAWSVRTGNTEAFF. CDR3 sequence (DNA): TGTGCCTGGAGTGTACGTACGGGGAACACTGAAGCTTTCTTT.

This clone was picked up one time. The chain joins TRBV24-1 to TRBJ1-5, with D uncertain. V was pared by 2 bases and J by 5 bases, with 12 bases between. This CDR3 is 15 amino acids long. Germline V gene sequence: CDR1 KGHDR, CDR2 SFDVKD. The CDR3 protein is CATSDSLDSYQPQHF. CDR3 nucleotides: TGTGCCACCAGTGATTCCCTAGATTCTTATCAGCCCCAGCATTTT.

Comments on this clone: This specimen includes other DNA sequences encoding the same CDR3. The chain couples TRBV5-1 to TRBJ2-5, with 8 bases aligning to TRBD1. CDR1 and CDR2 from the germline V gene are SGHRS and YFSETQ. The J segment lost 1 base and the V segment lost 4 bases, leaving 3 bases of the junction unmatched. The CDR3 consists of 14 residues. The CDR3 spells CASSSTGGQETQYF. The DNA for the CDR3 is TGCGCCAGCAGCAGTACAGGGGGCCAAGAGACCCAGTACTTC.

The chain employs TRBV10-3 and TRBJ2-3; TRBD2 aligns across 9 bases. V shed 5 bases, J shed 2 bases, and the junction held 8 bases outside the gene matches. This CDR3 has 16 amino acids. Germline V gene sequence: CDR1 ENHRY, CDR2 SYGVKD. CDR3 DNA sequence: TGTGCCATCAGTCTTATAGCGGGGGAAGTCACAGATACGCAGTATTTT. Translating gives CAISLIAGEVTDTQYF.